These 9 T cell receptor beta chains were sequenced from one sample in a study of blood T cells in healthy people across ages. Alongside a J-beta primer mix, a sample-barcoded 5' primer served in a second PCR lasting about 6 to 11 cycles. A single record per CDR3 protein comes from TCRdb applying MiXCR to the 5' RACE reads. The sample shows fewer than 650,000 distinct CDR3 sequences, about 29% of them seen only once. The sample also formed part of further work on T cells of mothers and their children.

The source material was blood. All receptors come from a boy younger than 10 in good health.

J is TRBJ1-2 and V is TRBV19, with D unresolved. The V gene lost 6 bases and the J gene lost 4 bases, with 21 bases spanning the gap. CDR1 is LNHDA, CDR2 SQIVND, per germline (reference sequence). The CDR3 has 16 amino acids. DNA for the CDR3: TGTGCCAGTAGAATTCACTTACTAGGAGACACCTATGGCTACACCTTC. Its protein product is CASRIHLLGDTYGYTF. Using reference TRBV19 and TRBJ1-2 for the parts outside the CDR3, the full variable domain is DGGITQSPKYLFRKEGQNVTLSCEQNLNHDAMYWYRQDPGQGLRLIYYSQIVNDFQKGDIAEGYSVSREKKESFPLTVTSAQKNPTAFYLCASRIHLLGDTYGYTFGSGTRLTVV.

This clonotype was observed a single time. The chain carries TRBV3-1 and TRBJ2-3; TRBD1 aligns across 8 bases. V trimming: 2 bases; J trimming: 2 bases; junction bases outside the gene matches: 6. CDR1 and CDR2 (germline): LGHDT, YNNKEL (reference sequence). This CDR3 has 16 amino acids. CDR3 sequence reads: CASSQLGTGTTDTQYF. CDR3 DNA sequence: TGTGCCAGCAGCCAACTGGGGACAGGTACCACAGATACGCAGTATTTT.

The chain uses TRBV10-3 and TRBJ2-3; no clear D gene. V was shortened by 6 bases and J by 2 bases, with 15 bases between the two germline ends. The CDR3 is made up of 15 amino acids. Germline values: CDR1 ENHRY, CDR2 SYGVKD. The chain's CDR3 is CAISSTPSITDTQYF. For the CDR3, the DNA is TGTGCCATCAGCTCCACACCTAGTATCACAGATACGCAGTATTTT.

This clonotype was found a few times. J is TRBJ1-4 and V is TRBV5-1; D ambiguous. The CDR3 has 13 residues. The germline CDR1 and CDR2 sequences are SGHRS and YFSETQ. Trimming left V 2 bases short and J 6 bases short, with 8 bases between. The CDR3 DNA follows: TGCGCCAGCAGCTTAAATATAGATGAAAAACTGTTTTTT. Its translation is CASSLNIDEKLFF.

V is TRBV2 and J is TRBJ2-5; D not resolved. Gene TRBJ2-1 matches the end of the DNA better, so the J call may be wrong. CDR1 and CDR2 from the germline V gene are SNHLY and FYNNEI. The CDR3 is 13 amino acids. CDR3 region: CASSEAIAHEQFF. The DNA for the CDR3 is TGTGCCAGCAGTGAAGCTATTGCCCATGAGCAGTTCTTC.

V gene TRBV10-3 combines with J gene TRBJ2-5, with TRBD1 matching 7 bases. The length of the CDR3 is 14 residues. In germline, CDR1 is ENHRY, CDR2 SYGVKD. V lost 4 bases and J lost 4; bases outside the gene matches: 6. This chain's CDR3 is CAISVEGAGETQYF. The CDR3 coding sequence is TGTGCCATCAGTGTCGAGGGGGCTGGAGAGACCCAGTACTTC.

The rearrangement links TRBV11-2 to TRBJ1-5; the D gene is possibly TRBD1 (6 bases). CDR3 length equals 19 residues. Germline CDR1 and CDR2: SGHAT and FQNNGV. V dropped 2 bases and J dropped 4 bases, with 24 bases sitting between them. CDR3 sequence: CASSLPSIATGTSNQPQHF. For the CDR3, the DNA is TGTGCCAGCAGCTTACCAAGTATAGCGACAGGAACTAGTAATCAGCCCCAGCATTTT. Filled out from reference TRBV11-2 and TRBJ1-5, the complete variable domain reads EAGVAQSPRYKIIEKRQSVAFWCNPISGHATLYWYQQILGQGPKLLIQFQNNGVVDDSQLPKDRFSAERLKGVDSTLKIQPAKLEDSAVYLCASSLPSIATGTSNQPQHFGDGTRLSIL.

CDR3 in amino acids: CASSDAIAGGQNEQFF. Written as DNA, the CDR3 is TGTGCCAGCTCCGACGCTATAGCGGGAGGACAAAATGAGCAGTTCTTC. This chain links TRBV18 with TRBJ2-1; TRBD2 matches at 10 bases. V lost 6 bases, J lost 7 bases, and 12 bases stayed unmatched. The CDR3 is 16 residues long. The V gene's germline CDR1 is KGHSH and CDR2 LQKENI.

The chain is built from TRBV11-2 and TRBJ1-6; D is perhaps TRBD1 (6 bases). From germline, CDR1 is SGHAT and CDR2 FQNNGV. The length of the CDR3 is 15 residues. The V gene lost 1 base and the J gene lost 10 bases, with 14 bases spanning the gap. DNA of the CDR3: TGTGCCAGCAGCTTAGCGGGGGGGCTGGGGTCACCCCTCCACTTT. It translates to CASSLAGGLGSPLHF.